This TCR beta chain was recovered during a study of blood T cell repertoires in COVID-19. The wider study: The United States, Italy and Spain provided the acute and convalescent COVID-19 samples. PBMCs, B-cell-depleted T cells, or T cells were the source of the cDNA or gDNA that made up the material.

As processed by the authors: Scientists estimated how many nucleated cells there were by amplifying reference gene primers. The data were produced by immunoSEQ multiplex PCR, yet TCRdb's version contains in-frame clones alone and is incomplete. From that table come the V and J calls and clone size; the DNA was used to work out D and trimming. Of about 170,000 clones detected, over 80% appear once; the ten largest clones hold 4.6%. What was sequenced was peripheral blood. The receptor was derived from a woman aged 45-59 years with acute or convalescent COVID-19.

CDR3 DNA: TGCGCCAGCAGCTTGGCCGTCAGCAATGAGCAGTTCTTC. Its translation: CASSLAVSNEQFF. The chain employs TRBV5-1 and TRBJ2-1, with D hard to call. V was pared by 0 bases and J by 6 bases, with 7 bases between. Germline V lookup: CDR1 SGHRS, CDR2 YFSETQ. The CDR3 spans 13 residues.